This T cell receptor (beta chain) was profiled in a study of molecular identifiers for immune sequencing clone quantification. Across the whole study: Replicates split RNA from roughly 20,000 or 100,000 naive CD8 cells five ways, and the researchers sequenced four portions. Study results and caveats: Among one million naive cells, spiked Jurkat TCR RNA from a single cell was reportedly detectable. Shared barcodes on identical TCR molecules could underestimate the sizes of highly expanded clones.

TCRdb passed the PCR reads through MiXCR, listing each CDR3 protein once. The table has 490,000 or so distinct CDR3 sequences, about 22% seen once. Sorted naive CD8 T cells were those defined as CD8+CD4-CCR7+CD45RA+. This clonotype showed up many times. Antigen unknown. Trimming shortened V by 3 bases and J by 1 base, and 13 bases separated the two germline ends. The CDR3 runs 15 residues. CDR1 is ENHRY and CDR2 is SYGVKD in the germline V gene. Sequences were obtained from naive CD8+ T cells from blood, with Jurkat cell RNA spiked in. Stated subset: FACS-sorted CD8+CD4-CCR7+CD45RA+ naive T cells. The receptor was derived from a human donor in good health. Some libraries in this study had Jurkat cell RNA spiked in. The V gene is TRBV10-3, the J gene TRBJ2-7; tentative D call: TRBD1 (6 bases). The DNA of the CDR3 is TGTGCCATCAGTGATATCCTGGACAGTTCCTACGAGCAGTACTTC. Translation: CAISDILDSSYEQYF.